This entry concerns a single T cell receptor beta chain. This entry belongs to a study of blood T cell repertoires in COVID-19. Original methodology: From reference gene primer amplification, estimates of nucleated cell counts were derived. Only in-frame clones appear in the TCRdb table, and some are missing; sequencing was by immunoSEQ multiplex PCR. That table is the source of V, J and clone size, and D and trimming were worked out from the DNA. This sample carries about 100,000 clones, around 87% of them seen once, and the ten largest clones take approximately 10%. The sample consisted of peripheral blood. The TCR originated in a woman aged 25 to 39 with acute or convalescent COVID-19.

The CDR3 DNA is TGTGCCAGCACCAGATCTAGCACAGATACGCAGTATTTT. This encodes CASTRSSTDTQYF. The chain employs TRBV27 and TRBJ2-3; D gene unclear. This CDR3 has 13 residues. Germline CDR1 is MNHEY and CDR2 is SMNVEV (reference sequence). V shed 7 bases and J shed 0 bases, with 8 bases lying between them.